This paragraph covers one T cell receptor (beta chain) sequence. This CDR3 has 14 amino acids. V shed 6 bases and J shed 1 base, with 12 bases lying between them. CDR1 MNHNY and CDR2 SVGAGI come from the germline V gene (reference sequence). The data belong to a study of blood T cell repertoires in COVID-19. Looking at the study overall: From T cells, B-cell-depleted T cells, or PBMCs came the material, which was cDNA or gDNA.

Generated by immunoSEQ multiplex PCR, the TCRdb table keeps only in-frame clones and is missing some. Among roughly 20,000 clones listed, around 86% were seen once. The receptor was isolated from a human donor in a cohort sampled during active COVID-19. The chain joins TRBV6-6 to TRBJ1-1; tentative D call: TRBD1 (5 bases). Material: peripheral blood. The CDR3 protein is CASRARVENTEAFF. DNA of the CDR3: TGTGCCAGCAGAGCCAGGGTAGAGAACACTGAAGCTTTCTTT.